Listed below are T cell receptor beta chains from one sample, sequenced in a study of cytomegalovirus exposure and HLA in healthy donors. TCRdb's copy holds only in-frame clones and misses some; the assay was immunoSEQ multiplex PCR. The sample includes fewer than 200,000 clones, approximately 71% seen only once; the top ten take approximately 5.4%. Specimen: PBMCs. The receptors originated from a woman under 30 in good health and CMV-seropositive. Both conserved end residues are part of each CDR3. The order of the fields is clone size, J gene, V gene, D gene, CDR3 DNA, CDR3 protein. A D gene is named only where the DNA matches it firmly. Size values are once, few and many counts, or a class for expanded clones, and some rows have none.

abundance: .; j_gene: TRBJ1-1; v_gene: TRBV6-5; d_gene: .; CDR3nt: TGTGCCAGCACCCTAGAGGGGGGGACTGAAGCTTTCTTT; CDR3aa: CASTLEGGTEAFF
abundance: .; j_gene: TRBJ2-7; v_gene: TRBV18; d_gene: TRBD2; CDR3nt: TGTGCCAGCTCAACCGGGGGGACGGTGTCCTACGAGCAGTACTTC; CDR3aa: CASSTGGTVSYEQYF
abundance: .; j_gene: TRBJ2-1; v_gene: TRBV28; d_gene: TRBD2; CDR3nt: TGTGCCAGCAGCAAAGAGGGACTAGGTAACAATGAGCAGTTCTTC; CDR3aa: CASSKEGLGNNEQFF
abundance: .; j_gene: TRBJ2-5; v_gene: TRBV18; d_gene: .; CDR3nt: TGTGCCAGCTCACCACTCCCGACTCGAGAGACCCAGTACTTC; CDR3aa: CASSPLPTRETQYF
abundance: .; j_gene: TRBJ1-1; v_gene: TRBV5-6; d_gene: .; CDR3nt: TGTGCCAGCAGCTCCGATCGTGCGGGGAGGGTGAACACTGAAGCTTTCTTT; CDR3aa: CASSSDRAGRVNTEAFF
abundance: .; j_gene: TRBJ2-3; v_gene: TRBV11-2; d_gene: TRBD1; CDR3nt: TGTGCCAGCAGCCTGGGACAGGGCTACACAGATACGCAGTATTTT; CDR3aa: CASSLGQGYTDTQYF
abundance: .; j_gene: TRBJ1-4; v_gene: TRBV30; d_gene: .; CDR3nt: TGTGCCTGGAGTGCTGCTAGAACGGATGAAAAACTGTTTTTT; CDR3aa: CAWSAARTDEKLFF
abundance: .; j_gene: TRBJ1-1; v_gene: TRBV5-6; d_gene: .; CDR3nt: TGTGCCAGCAGCCTTGGAGTGAACACTGAAGCTTTCTTT; CDR3aa: CASSLGVNTEAFF
abundance: .; j_gene: TRBJ1-3; v_gene: TRBV10-3; d_gene: .; CDR3nt: TGTGCCATCAAGGAGGGTGGGGGAAACACCATATATTTT; CDR3aa: CAIKEGGGNTIYF
abundance: .; j_gene: TRBJ2-5; v_gene: TRBV4-3; d_gene: TRBD2; CDR3nt: TGCGCCAGCAGCCAAGATTTCGGACTAGCGGGGGGGCAAGAGACCCAGTACTTC; CDR3aa: CASSQDFGLAGGQETQYF
abundance: .; j_gene: TRBJ1-2; v_gene: TRBV7-9; d_gene: .; CDR3nt: TGTTCCATTCTGCGGATAGCTAACTATGGCTACACCTTC; CDR3aa: CSILRIANYGYTF
abundance: .; j_gene: TRBJ2-7; v_gene: TRBV5-1; d_gene: .; CDR3nt: TGCGCCAGCAGCCTCAGGGACTCCTACGAGCAGTACTTC; CDR3aa: CASSLRDSYEQYF
abundance: .; j_gene: TRBJ2-3; v_gene: TRBV7-9; d_gene: .; CDR3nt: TGTGCCAGCAAGCAAACCGATACGCAGTATTTT; CDR3aa: CASKQTDTQYF
abundance: .; j_gene: TRBJ2-7; v_gene: TRBV14; d_gene: .; CDR3nt: TGTGCCAGCAGCGGGAGTTACGAGCAGTACTTC; CDR3aa: CASSGSYEQYF
abundance: .; j_gene: TRBJ2-7; v_gene: TRBV6-5; d_gene: .; CDR3nt: TGTGCCAGCAGTACAGACAGCTACGAGCAGTACTTC; CDR3aa: CASSTDSYEQYF
abundance: few; j_gene: TRBJ2-3; v_gene: TRBV7-3; d_gene: TRBD2; CDR3nt: TGTGCCAGCAGCTCCCGGGGGGCGGGGGGGCCTTTTGGCACAGATACGCAGTATTTT; CDR3aa: CASSSRGAGGPFGTDTQYF
abundance: .; j_gene: TRBJ1-1; v_gene: TRBV29-1; d_gene: .; CDR3nt: TGCAGCGTTGGCGGGGGACTGATGAACACTGAAGCTTTCTTT; CDR3aa: CSVGGGLMNTEAFF
abundance: .; j_gene: TRBJ1-2; v_gene: TRBV20-1; d_gene: TRBD1; CDR3nt: TGCAGTGCTACGGGACAGCCGGGCTACACCTTC; CDR3aa: CSATGQPGYTF
abundance: .; j_gene: TRBJ1-2; v_gene: TRBV9; d_gene: TRBD1; CDR3nt: TGTGCCAGCAGCCCAGGGACAGATTATGGCTACACCTTC; CDR3aa: CASSPGTDYGYTF